The T cell receptor (beta chain) described here comes from a study of CD4 T cells in relation to SARS-CoV-2 and coronaviruses. For the study at large: After roughly 9 days of antigen culture, PBMC TCR beta CDR3s were sequenced. General study points: Samples before the pandemic and after infection were not matched within any donor.

CEF-cultured naive and memory CD4+ T cell DNA got survey-level sequencing. TCRdb keeps only in-frame clones here, not all; method: immunoSEQ multiplex PCR. This sample carries tens of thousands of clones, approximately 87% of them seen once, and the ten largest clones take around 1.2%. Sorted naive or memory CD4+ cells met CEF peptides for under eleven days. Per the germline V gene, CDR1 is MNHEY and CDR2 is SVGAGI. The CDR3 is made up of 15 amino acids. The V gene end was trimmed by 2 bases and the J gene end by 6 bases; junction bases not matched to a gene: 7. To note about this clone: Antigen unknown.

The source is an adult with COVID-19. The chain has TRBV6-5 and TRBJ2-7; 10 nucleotides line up with TRBD1. What was sequenced was naive CD4+ T cells from PBMCs, cultured in vitro. Subset of the sample: naive CD4+ T cells isolated by negative enrichment. The CDR3: CASSYRGQGHGEQYF. The CDR3 DNA is TGTGCCAGCAGTTACCGGGGACAGGGGCATGGCGAGCAGTACTTC.